These 11 T cell receptor beta chains were sequenced from one sample in a study of Ad26.COV2.S vaccination and SARS-CoV-2 variants. Clones were sequenced by immunoSEQ multiplex PCR, and TCRdb holds only the in-frame ones, with some missing. The sample includes more than 300,000 clones, 88% seen only once; the top ten take 6.4%. Treatment denoted: roughly 20 received Ad26.COV2.S at low or high dose, single or two shots; a few received placebo; per-sample allocation not given. Specimen acquisition occurred on day 63 following the initial vaccine or placebo injection. This sample comprised peripheral blood, obtained in a trial of Ad26.COV2.S vaccine versus placebo. These receptors were obtained from a person aged 18-60 years who received the Ad26.COV2.S COVID-19 vaccine or a placebo.

V is TRBV3-1 (or the pseudogene TRBV3-2) and J is TRBJ1-2, with TRBD1 as a possible D gene (5 bases). The CDR3 contains 14 residues. Trimming removed 0 bases from V and 6 bases from J, with 11 bases in between. Germline V gene lookup returns CDR1 LGHDT and CDR2 YNNKEL (reference sequence). The DNA of the CDR3 is TGTGCCAGCAGCCAAGAGCCAGGGTGGGATGGCTACACCTTC. This gives the protein CASSQEPGWDGYTF.

The rearrangement joins TRBV7-3 to TRBJ2-7; TRBD2 agrees at 7 bases. The V gene end was trimmed by 5 bases and the J gene end by 6 bases; junction bases not matched to a gene: 4. Germline-derived CDR1 and CDR2 are SGHTA and FQGTGA. The CDR3 sequence is 12 residues long. The CDR3 nucleotides read TGTGCCAGCAGCCAGGGAGGGGTCGAGCAGTACTTC. Translating it yields CASSQGGVEQYF. Combining the CDR3 with reference TRBV7-3 and TRBJ2-7 gives the whole variable domain GAGVSQTPSNKVTEKGKYVELRCDPISGHTALYWYRQSLGQGPEFLIYFQGTGAADDSGLPNDRFFAVRPEGSVSTLKIQRTERGDSAVYLCASSQGGVEQYFGPGTRLTVT.

J is TRBJ1-1 and V is TRBV7-2; D is unresolved. This CDR3 has 15 amino acids. Deletions cut 2 bases from V and 1 base from J, with 11 bases between. Germline assignment: CDR1 SGHTA and CDR2 FQGNSA. This chain's CDR3 is CASSLYAVTNTEAFF. The CDR3 DNA reads as TGTGCCAGCAGCTTATACGCCGTCACGAACACTGAAGCTTTCTTT.

V and J are TRBV4-1 and TRBJ2-2, with 15 positions matching TRBD2. CDR1 and CDR2 from the germline V gene are MGHRA and YSYEKL. The junction had 13 bases not matched to a gene; V was cut back by 7 bases and J by 7 bases. The CDR3 consists of 18 residues. CDR3 bases: TGCGCCAGCACCTCATCGGGACTAGCGGGAGGAACGGGCGGGGAGCTGTTTTTT. Translated: CASTSSGLAGGTGGELFF.

Note on this clone: A much larger clonotype is one base distant, so this may be a read error. The chain is built from TRBV27 and TRBJ2-7; TRBD2 is a possible D gene (7 bases). Trimming took 6 bases from V and 2 from J, leaving 8 bases between them. The CDR3 contains 12 residues. CDR1 MNHEY and CDR2 SMNVEV come from the germline V gene (reference sequence). The CDR3 sequence is CASRGGAYEQYF. CDR3 DNA: TGTGCCAGCAGAGGGGGGGCCTACGAGCAGTACTTC.

Only one count was recorded for this clone. V gene TRBV27 combines with J gene TRBJ1-5, with TRBD1 matching over 7 bases. Looked up from germline, CDR1 is MNHEY and CDR2 is SMNVEV (reference sequence). The CDR3 contains 14 residues. V was clipped by 6 bases and J by 6 bases; unmatched bases: 8. The CDR3 here is CASRQGGWSQPQHF. The DNA of the CDR3 is TGTGCCAGCAGGCAGGGGGGTTGGAGTCAGCCCCAGCATTTT.

This chain joins TRBV4-3 and TRBJ1-1; the D gene is possibly TRBD1 (5 bases). Between the trimmed V and J ends, which lost 0 bases and 3 bases, there was a span of 8 bases. CDR3 size: 14 residues. Per germline, CDR1 LGHNA and CDR2 YSLEER. CDR3 in amino acids: CASSQDWGDTEAFF. The CDR3, as DNA: TGCGCCAGCAGCCAAGATTGGGGGGACACTGAAGCTTTCTTT.

The gene calls are TRBV4-3 and TRBJ2-1, with D tentatively TRBD1 (5 bases). The ends were cut back, 3 bases at V and 4 bases at J, with 16 bases in the middle. This CDR3 has 16 amino acids. The V gene's germline CDR1 is LGHNA and CDR2 YSLEER. The CDR3 DNA sequence: TGCGCCAGCAGCCAGATGATTCAGGGTTCGTACAATGAGCAGTTCTTC. It encodes CASSQMIQGSYNEQFF.

The chain joins TRBV7-3 to TRBJ2-2, with D unresolved. Germline values: CDR1 SGHTA, CDR2 FQGTGA. V lost 2 bases and J lost 6, with 13 bases in between. The CDR3 has 15 residues. Here the CDR3 reads CASSLGFERSGELFF. In DNA form, the CDR3 reads TGTGCCAGCAGCTTAGGGTTCGAGCGATCCGGGGAGCTGTTTTTT.

The rearrangement joins TRBV19 to TRBJ1-5, with D possibly TRBD1 on 5 matching bases. Germline V gene data show CDR1 as LNHDA and CDR2 as SQIVND (reference sequence). V was clipped by 3 bases and J by 0 bases, with 9 bases between them. This CDR3 is 15 amino acids long. CDR3 protein: CASSMQDISNQPQHF. Written as DNA, the CDR3 is TGTGCCAGTAGTATGCAGGACATTAGCAATCAGCCCCAGCATTTT.

The chain carries TRBV2 and TRBJ1-1; 8 nucleotides line up with TRBD1. The CDR3 spans 13 residues. CDR1 SNHLY and CDR2 FYNNEI come from the germline V gene. J was trimmed by 6 bases and V by 7 bases; bases with no gene match: 7. CDR3 coding DNA: TGTGCCAGCACCTCAGTACAGGGGGCTGAAGCTTTCTTT. Protein: CASTSVQGAEAFF.